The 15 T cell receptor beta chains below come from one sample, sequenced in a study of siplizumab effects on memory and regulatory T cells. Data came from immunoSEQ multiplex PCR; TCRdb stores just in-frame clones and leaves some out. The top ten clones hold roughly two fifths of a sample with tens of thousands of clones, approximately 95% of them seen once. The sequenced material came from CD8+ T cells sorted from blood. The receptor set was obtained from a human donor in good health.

The CDR3 sequence: CSVDGGRGPSNYGYTF. CDR3 bases: TGCAGCGTCGACGGGGGGCGGGGGCCTTCCAACTATGGCTACACCTTC. The chain uses TRBV29-1 and TRBJ1-2, with a possible D match to TRBD1 (6 bases). The CDR3 is made up of 16 amino acids. The germline V gene encodes CDR1 SQVTM and CDR2 ANQGSEA. The V and J ends lost 6 bases and 2 bases respectively, with 22 bases between them.

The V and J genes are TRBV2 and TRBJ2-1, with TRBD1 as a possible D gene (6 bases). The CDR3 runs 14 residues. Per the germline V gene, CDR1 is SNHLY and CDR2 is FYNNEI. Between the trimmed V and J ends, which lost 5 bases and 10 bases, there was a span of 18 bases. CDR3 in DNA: TGTGCCAGCAGTCGGACTCAGGGGCTAGCCGAGCAGTTCTTC. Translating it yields CASSRTQGLAEQFF.

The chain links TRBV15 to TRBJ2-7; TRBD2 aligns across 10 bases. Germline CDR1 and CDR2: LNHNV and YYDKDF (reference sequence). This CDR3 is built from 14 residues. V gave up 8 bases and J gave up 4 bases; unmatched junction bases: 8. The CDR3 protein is CATAFGAGGYEQYF. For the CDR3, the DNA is TGTGCCACCGCCTTCGGAGCGGGAGGGTACGAGCAGTACTTC. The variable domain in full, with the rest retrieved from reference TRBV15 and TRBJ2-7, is DAMVIQNPRYQVTQFGKPVTLSCSQTLNHNVMYWYQQKSSQAPKLLFHYYDKDFNNEADTPDNFQSRRPNTSFCFLDIRSPGLGDTAMYLCATAFGAGGYEQYFGPGTRLTVT.

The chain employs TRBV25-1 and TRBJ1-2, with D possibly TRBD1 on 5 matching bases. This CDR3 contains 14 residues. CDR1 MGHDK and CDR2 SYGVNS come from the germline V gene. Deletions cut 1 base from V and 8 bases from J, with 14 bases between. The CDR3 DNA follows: TGTGCCAGCAGTGAATTTGGGGGTAATTCGGGCTACACCTTC. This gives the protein CASSEFGGNSGYTF.

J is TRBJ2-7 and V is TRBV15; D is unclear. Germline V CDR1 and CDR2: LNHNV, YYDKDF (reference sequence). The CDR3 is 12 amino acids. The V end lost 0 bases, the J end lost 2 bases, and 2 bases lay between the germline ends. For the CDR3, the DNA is TGTGCCACCAGCAGAGATCCCTACGAGCAGTACTTC. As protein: CATSRDPYEQYF.

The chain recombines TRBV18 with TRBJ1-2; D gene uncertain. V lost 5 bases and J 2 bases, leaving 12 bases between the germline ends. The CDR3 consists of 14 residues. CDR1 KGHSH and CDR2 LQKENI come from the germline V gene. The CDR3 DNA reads TGTGCCAGCTCATCCGTTGACGGGAACTATGGCTACACCTTC. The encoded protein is CASSSVDGNYGYTF. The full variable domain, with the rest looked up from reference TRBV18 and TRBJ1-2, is NAGVMQNPRHLVRRRGQEARLRCSPMKGHSHVYWYRQLPEEGLKFMVYLQKENIIDESGMPKERFSAEFPKEGPSILRIQQVVRGDSAAYFCASSSVDGNYGYTFGSGTRLTVV.

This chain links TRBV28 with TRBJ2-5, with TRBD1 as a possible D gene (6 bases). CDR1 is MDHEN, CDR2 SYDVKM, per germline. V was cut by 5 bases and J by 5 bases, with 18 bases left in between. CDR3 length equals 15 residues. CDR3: CASSQDSETGETQYF. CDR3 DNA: TGTGCCAGCAGTCAGGACAGTGAGACAGGCGAGACCCAGTACTTC.

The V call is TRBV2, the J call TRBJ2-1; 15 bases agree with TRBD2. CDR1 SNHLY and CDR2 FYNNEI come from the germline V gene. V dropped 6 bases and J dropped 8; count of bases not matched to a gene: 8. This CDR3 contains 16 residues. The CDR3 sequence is CASRGPGLAGGHEQFF. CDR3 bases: TGTGCCAGCAGAGGGCCGGGACTAGCGGGAGGTCATGAGCAGTTCTTC. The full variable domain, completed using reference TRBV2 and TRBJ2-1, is EPEVTQTPSHQVTQMGQEVILRCVPISNHLYFYWYRQILGQKVEFLVSFYNNEISEKSEIFDDQFSVERPDGSNFTLKIRSTKLEDSAMYFCASRGPGLAGGHEQFFGPGTRLTVL.

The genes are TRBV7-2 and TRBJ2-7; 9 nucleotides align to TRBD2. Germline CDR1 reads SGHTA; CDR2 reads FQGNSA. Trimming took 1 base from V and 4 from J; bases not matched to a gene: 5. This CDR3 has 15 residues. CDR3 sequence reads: CASSLEPREGYEQYF. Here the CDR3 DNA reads TGTGCCAGCAGCTTAGAGCCGCGGGAGGGTTACGAGCAGTACTTC.

CDR3 amino acids: CASSYSAGAPDGYTF. DNA for the CDR3: TGTGCCAGCAGTTACTCCGCCGGGGCGCCTGATGGCTACACCTTC. The V gene is TRBV6-6, the J gene TRBJ1-2; D is possibly TRBD1 (5 bases). Germline V lookup: CDR1 MNHNY, CDR2 SVGAGI (reference sequence). Deletions cut 0 bases from V and 6 bases from J, with 14 bases between. CDR3 length: 15 amino acids.

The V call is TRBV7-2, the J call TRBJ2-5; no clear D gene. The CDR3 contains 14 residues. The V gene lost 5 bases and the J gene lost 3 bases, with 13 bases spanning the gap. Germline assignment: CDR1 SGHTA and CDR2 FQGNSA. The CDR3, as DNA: TGTGCCAGCAGCCCCCCGGCAAGTAAAGAGACCCAGTACTTC. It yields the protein CASSPPASKETQYF.

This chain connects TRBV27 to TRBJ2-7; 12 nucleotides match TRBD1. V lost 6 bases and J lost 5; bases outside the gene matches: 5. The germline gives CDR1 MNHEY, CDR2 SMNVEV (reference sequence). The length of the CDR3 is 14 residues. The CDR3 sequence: CASSTGQGADEQYF. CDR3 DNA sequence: TGTGCCAGCAGCACGGGACAGGGGGCAGACGAGCAGTACTTC.

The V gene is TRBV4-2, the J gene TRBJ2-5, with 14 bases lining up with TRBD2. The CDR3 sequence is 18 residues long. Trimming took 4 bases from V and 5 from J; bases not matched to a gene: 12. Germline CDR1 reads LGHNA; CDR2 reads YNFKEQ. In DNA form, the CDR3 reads TGTGCCAGCAGCCGCAAAACGGGGACTAGCGGGAGTCTGGAGACCCAGTACTTC. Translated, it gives CASSRKTGTSGSLETQYF.

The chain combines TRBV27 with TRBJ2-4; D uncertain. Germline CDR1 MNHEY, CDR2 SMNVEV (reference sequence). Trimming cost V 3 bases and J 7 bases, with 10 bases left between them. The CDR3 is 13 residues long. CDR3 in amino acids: CASSFPESNIQYF. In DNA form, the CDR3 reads TGTGCCAGCAGTTTTCCGGAGAGTAACATTCAGTACTTC.

The CDR3 DNA reads TGTGCCAGTACAGGGGGCATGGTAGCTTTCTTT. Translation gives CASTGGMVAFF. The V gene is TRBV19, the J gene TRBJ1-1; TRBD1 matches 8 bases. CDR3 size: 11 residues. V trimming: 7 bases; J trimming: 10 bases; junction bases outside the gene matches: 5. Germline V lookup: CDR1 LNHDA, CDR2 SQIVND (reference sequence).